The 31 T cell receptor beta chains below all came from one sample that was sequenced in a study of T cells after yellow fever vaccination. TCRdb re-called the 5' RACE reads through MiXCR, storing one row per CDR3 protein. The sample gives some 99,000 distinct CDR3 sequences, roughly 5.2% of which show up once; 35% to 45% is in the top ten. Sequenced material: CD8+ T cells sorted from PBMCs, taken 10 days after the yellow fever booster vaccination. The receptors derive from a man aged 18 to 30 who received the YFV17D yellow fever vaccine.

J is TRBJ2-5 and V is TRBV7-9, with 7 bases aligning to TRBD2. Germline CDR1 is SEHNR and CDR2 is FQNEAQ (reference sequence). Trimming removed 5 bases from V and 1 base from J; junction bases left unmatched: 13. The CDR3 has 17 amino acids. The CDR3 region has the DNA TGTGCCAGCAGCGAAAAAGGGCCTAGCGGTCTCCAAGAGACCCAGTACTTC. Residues: CASSEKGPSGLQETQYF.

This clonotype was seen only a few times. The chain combines TRBV28 with TRBJ1-5; the D is unclear. Germline loops: CDR1 MDHEN, CDR2 SYDVKM. This CDR3 region has 14 residues. V was shortened by 3 bases and J by 9 bases, with 15 bases between the two germline ends. CDR3 amino acids: CASSFPGGGRPQHF. The CDR3 coding sequence is TGTGCCAGCAGTTTTCCCGGCGGAGGAAGGCCCCAGCATTTT.

This clonotype was detected many times. This chain uses TRBV3-1 with TRBJ2-2; TRBD1 is a possible D gene (6 bases). CDR3 length equals 16 residues. The V and J ends lost 0 bases and 3 bases respectively, with 11 bases between them. Germline CDR1 reads LGHDT; CDR2 reads YNNKEL (reference sequence). This CDR3 is CASSQDLQGYTGELFF. CDR3 DNA sequence: TGTGCCAGCAGCCAAGATCTACAGGGATACACCGGGGAGCTGTTTTTT. Full variable domain (remainder filled in from reference TRBV3-1 and TRBJ2-2): DTAVSQTPKYLVTQMGNDKSIKCEQNLGHDTMYWYKQDSKKFLKIMFSYNNKELIINETVPNRFSPKSPDKAHLNLHINSLELGDSAVYFCASSQDLQGYTGELFFGEGSRLTVL.

This clonotype was recorded a few times. The chain combines TRBV7-3 with TRBJ2-5; D call uncertain. Germline V gives CDR1 SGHTA, CDR2 FQGTGA. The CDR3 loop spans 15 amino acids. V lost 2 bases to trimming and J lost 1 base, with 11 bases between them. The chain's CDR3 is CASSLGLGFQETQYF. The CDR3, as DNA: TGTGCCAGCAGCTTAGGCCTGGGCTTCCAAGAGACCCAGTACTTC.

This clonotype was observed a few times. The chain joins TRBV4-1 to TRBJ2-5, with unresolved D. Germline V gene sequence: CDR1 MGHRA, CDR2 YSYEKL. There are 15 residues in the CDR3. V was trimmed by 0 bases and J by 3 bases, leaving 11 bases between them. The DNA of the CDR3 is TGCGCCAGCAGCCAAGATAGGCGAGCGAAAGAGACCCAGTACTTC. Its translation is CASSQDRRAKETQYF.

This sequence joins TRBV24-1 and TRBJ2-2; no reliable D call. Germline CDR1 and CDR2: KGHDR and SFDVKD. The CDR3 length is 13 residues. Trimming stripped 4 bases from V and 5 bases from J, with 7 bases between. CDR3 residues: CATSEFGTGELFF. Written as DNA, the CDR3 is TGTGCCACCAGTGAGTTCGGTACCGGGGAGCTGTTTTTT.

This clonotype was detected many times. This chain joins TRBV10-1 and TRBJ2-7; TRBD1 is a possible D gene (5 bases). Germline CDR1 reads WNHNN; CDR2 reads SYGVQD (reference sequence). V lost 9 bases to trimming and J lost 6 bases, with 6 bases between them. This CDR3 contains 9 residues. The CDR3 spells CARGVEQYV. CDR3 sequence (DNA): TGCGCCAGAGGGGTCGAGCAGTACGTC.

The CDR3 loop reads CASSARTVLRVNEQFF. The DNA for the CDR3 is TGCGCCAGCAGCGCCCGGACAGTATTGAGGGTCAATGAGCAGTTCTTC. The V gene is TRBV4-1, the J gene TRBJ2-1; weak D call: TRBD1 (6 bases). The V gene's germline CDR1 is MGHRA and CDR2 YSYEKL. This CDR3 is built from 16 residues. V lost 5 bases and J 6 bases, leaving 20 bases between the germline ends.

This clonotype was detected only a few times. V and J are TRBV10-3 and TRBJ2-5; D may be TRBD1 (6 bases). This CDR3 region has 17 residues. Germline loops: CDR1 ENHRY, CDR2 SYGVKD. V was clipped by 3 bases and J by 5 bases, with 22 bases between them. CDR3 DNA: TGTGCCATCAGTGATGATGGGACACGGGGAATAGTTGAGACCCAGTACTTC. Encoded protein: CAISDDGTRGIVETQYF.

CDR3: CASSESLHEQFF. CDR3 nucleotide sequence: TGTGCCAGCAGTGAGTCACTCCATGAGCAGTTCTTC. The rearrangement joins TRBV25-1 to TRBJ2-1; D is unclear. This CDR3 contains 12 residues. V was pared by 3 bases and J by 8 bases, with 8 bases between. Germline values: CDR1 MGHDK, CDR2 SYGVNS. Drawing the rest from reference TRBV25-1 and TRBJ2-1, the complete variable domain is EADIYQTPRYLVIGTGKKITLECSQTMGHDKMYWYQQDPGMELHLIHYSYGVNSTEKGDLSSESTVSRIRTEHFPLTLESARPSHTSQYLCASSESLHEQFFGPGTRLTVL.

This clonotype has only a few counts. The chain is built from TRBV5-1 and TRBJ2-5, with D possibly matching TRBD2 (6 bases). The CDR3 loop spans 15 amino acids. The germline CDR1 and CDR2 sequences are SGHRS and YFSETQ. V was clipped by 2 bases and J by 3 bases, with 14 bases between them. The CDR3, as DNA: TGCGCCAGCAGCTTTCGGGACTCACTTAAAGAGACCCAGTACTTC. It yields the protein CASSFRDSLKETQYF.

This clonotype was seen at least ten times. This chain connects TRBV5-5 to TRBJ2-3; tentatively, D is TRBD1 or TRBD2 (6 bases each). Deletions cut 9 bases from V and 3 bases from J, with 14 bases between. The CDR3 runs 13 residues. CDR1 SGHKS and CDR2 YYEKEE come from the germline V gene (reference sequence). In DNA, the CDR3 is TGTGCCACCCATTGGGGGGCGACAGATACGCAGTATTTT. This encodes CATHWGATDTQYF.

This clonotype has a handful of counts. The V call is TRBV20-1, the J call TRBJ2-5; D is possibly TRBD1 (5 bases). CDR1 and CDR2 from the germline V gene are DFQATT and SNEGSKA (reference sequence). Trimming stripped 0 bases from V and 5 bases from J, with 16 bases between. This CDR3 is 15 amino acids long. In DNA form, the CDR3 reads TGCAGTGCTAGAGATTATCAGGGCGACGGGGAGACCCAGTACTTC. Protein product: CSARDYQGDGETQYF.

CDR3 sequence reads: CASSQGAINEQFF. In nucleotides, the CDR3 is TGCGCCAGCAGTCAAGGGGCCATAAATGAGCAGTTCTTC. This chain links TRBV23-1 with TRBJ2-1; D might be TRBD1 (5 bases). TRBV23-1 is an ORF; its function is uncertain. This CDR3 has 13 residues. Trimming stripped 2 bases from V and 7 bases from J, with 9 bases between.

This clonotype has only a few counts. This rearrangement joins TRBV20-1 to TRBJ1-4; D uncertain. The CDR3 spans 16 residues. V lost 0 bases and J 5 bases, leaving 16 bases between the germline ends. Germline CDR1 DFQATT, CDR2 SNEGSKA (reference sequence). In DNA, the CDR3 is TGCAGTGCTAGAGAATTGGTCGGCGGAGGGAATGAAAAACTGTTTTTT. It translates to CSARELVGGGNEKLFF.

This chain connects TRBV4-3 to TRBJ2-2; D is perhaps TRBD2 (6 bases). Trimming left V 2 bases short and J 7 bases short, with 8 bases between. Per the germline V gene, CDR1 is LGHNA and CDR2 is YSLEER. This CDR3 has 13 amino acids. CDR3 DNA sequence: TGCGCCAGCAGCCAACCTAGCGTCGGGGAGCTGTTTTTT. Its translation: CASSQPSVGELFF.

In its sample, this clonotype was seen once. The rearrangement links TRBV29-1 to TRBJ2-1; TRBD1 matches 7 bases. This CDR3 is 13 amino acids long. From germline, CDR1 is SQVTM and CDR2 ANQGSEA. The ends lost 7 bases at V and 0 bases at J; junction bases unmatched: 3. The CDR3 DNA reads TGCAGCGAGCGGACAGGCTCCTACAATGAGCAGTTCTTC. Translated, it gives CSERTGSYNEQFF.

The rearrangement links TRBV20-1 to TRBJ1-2; D not certain. The CDR3 extends over 17 amino acids. Germline V CDR1 and CDR2: DFQATT, SNEGSKA (reference sequence). Trimming removed 5 bases at V and 2 bases at J, with 24 bases between. Written as DNA, the CDR3 is TGCAGTGCTTTACCAACGCCTCACAAGACGCACAACTATGGCTACACCTTC. It is translated as CSALPTPHKTHNYGYTF.

The chain couples TRBV6-2 or TRBV6-3 to TRBJ2-1; 7 nucleotides line up with TRBD2. The V gene's germline CDR1 is MNHEY and CDR2 SVGEGT. This CDR3 has 14 amino acids. The V and J ends lost 6 bases and 9 bases, in that order; junction bases with no gene match: 11. The CDR3 nucleotides read TGTGCCAGCAGCAACTCCCTGGCGGGGGTTGAGCAGTTCTTC. It is translated as CASSNSLAGVEQFF.

This clonotype was counted a few times. The rearrangement joins TRBV12-3 or TRBV12-4 to TRBJ2-1; D not resolved. The CDR3 is 15 amino acids. Trimming took 2 bases from V and 3 from J, leaving 11 bases between them. CDR3 residues: CASSLRLEDYNEQFF. In DNA, the CDR3 is TGTGCCAGCAGTTTAAGGCTAGAGGACTACAATGAGCAGTTCTTC.

This clonotype has just a few counts. The CDR3 reads CASSLAGTGLGYTF. CDR3 in DNA: TGTGCCAGCAGCTTGGCGGGGACAGGGCTTGGCTACACCTTC. The genes are TRBV5-4 and TRBJ1-2, with 9 positions matching TRBD1. Germline V gene data show CDR1 as SGHNT and CDR2 as YYREEE (reference sequence). CDR3 length: 14 residues. With V trimmed by 0 bases and J by 7 bases, 4 bases remained unmatched.

This clonotype was counted at least ten times. The chain carries TRBV27 and TRBJ2-5, with 11 nucleotides matching TRBD2. CDR1 MNHEY and CDR2 SMNVEV come from the germline V gene (reference sequence). V lost 6 bases, J lost 5 bases, and 11 bases stayed unmatched. The CDR3 covers 16 residues. In nucleotides, the CDR3 is TGTGCCAGCAGGACCTATAGCGGGGGGGCCCGGGAGACCCAGTACTTC. Protein product: CASRTYSGGARETQYF.

The rearrangement uses TRBV19 and TRBJ2-1; 9 bases are shared with TRBD1. In germline, CDR1 is LNHDA, CDR2 SQIVND (reference sequence). Trimming took 2 bases from V and 7 from J; bases not matched to a gene: 6. The CDR3 has 15 amino acids. The chain's CDR3 is CASSIPGQGRNEQFF. Here the CDR3 DNA reads TGTGCCAGTAGTATACCGGGACAGGGTCGGAATGAGCAGTTCTTC.

The sample holds a few counts of this clonotype. This chain uses TRBV29-1 with TRBJ1-1; maybe TRBD1 (5 bases). V dropped 5 bases and J dropped 8 bases, with 12 bases sitting between them. The germline gives CDR1 SQVTM, CDR2 ANQGSEA. The CDR3 spans 11 residues. This CDR3 is CSVPTGLEAFF. CDR3 nucleotide sequence: TGCAGCGTTCCTACGGGGCTCGAAGCTTTCTTT.

The V and J genes are TRBV5-1 and TRBJ2-7; the D is unclear. V dropped 0 bases and J dropped 4 bases, with 8 bases sitting between them. The V gene's germline CDR1 is SGHRS and CDR2 YFSETQ. The CDR3 is 13 residues long. The CDR3 sequence is CASSLGKGYEQYV. CDR3 DNA: TGCGCCAGCAGCTTGGGGAAAGGGTACGAGCAGTACGTC.

This clonotype was found a few times. The rearrangement uses TRBV27 and TRBJ2-7; maybe TRBD2 (6 bases). Trimming left V 3 bases short and J 2 bases short, with 11 bases between. CDR3 length: 14 amino acids. Per the germline V gene, CDR1 is MNHEY and CDR2 is SMNVEV (reference sequence). The CDR3 spells CASSFGGVAYEQYF. In nucleotides, the CDR3 is TGTGCCAGCAGTTTCGGGGGAGTCGCCTACGAGCAGTACTTC.

There are a few counts of this clonotype. This chain uses TRBV6-1 with TRBJ1-1, with D hard to call. CDR1 is MNHNS and CDR2 is SASEGT in the germline V gene. Trimming pared 7 bases from V and 0 bases from J, leaving 6 bases between. The CDR3 contains 12 residues. CDR3 nucleotide sequence: TGTGCCAGCATCCGGATGAACACTGAAGCTTTCTTT. This translates into CASIRMNTEAFF.

This clonotype came up a few times. The chain is built from TRBV7-3 and TRBJ2-1; no clear D. This CDR3 comprises 15 residues. V lost 2 bases, J lost 8 bases, and 16 bases lay in between. Germline-derived CDR1 and CDR2 are SGHTA and FQGTGA. CDR3 DNA: TGTGCCAGCAGCTTATCATATAGCCTGGTGGATGAGCAGTTCTTC. Translated: CASSLSYSLVDEQFF.

This clonotype showed up just a few times. The V and J genes are TRBV6-5 and TRBJ2-6; D is unclear. The CDR3 runs to 14 residues. V shed 4 bases and J shed 1 base, with 5 bases lying between them. The germline V gene encodes CDR1 MNHEY and CDR2 SVGAGI. CDR3 protein: CASSLSSGANVLTF. The CDR3 nucleotides read TGTGCCAGCAGTTTGTCGTCTGGGGCCAACGTCCTGACTTTC.

The chain links TRBV20-1 to TRBJ1-2, with 7 bases matching TRBD1. The length of the CDR3 is 14 residues. Germline CDR1 DFQATT, CDR2 SNEGSKA (reference sequence). Trimming took 6 bases from V and 6 from J; bases not matched to a gene: 13. CDR3 coding DNA: TGCAGTGCCTCTAAGACAGGGAGAATCGATGGCTACACCTTC. Encoded protein: CSASKTGRIDGYTF.

This clonotype appeared many times. V and J are TRBV7-9 and TRBJ2-1, with 7 nucleotides matching TRBD2. The CDR3 has 15 residues. The V segment lost 2 bases and the J segment 4 bases; nucleotides outside the gene matches: 5. Looked up from germline, CDR1 is SEHNR and CDR2 is FQNEAQ (reference sequence). The CDR3 region is CASSLHVAGYNEQFF. CDR3 nucleotide sequence: TGTGCCAGCAGCTTACACGTAGCGGGTTACAATGAGCAGTTCTTC. Full variable domain (missing parts from reference TRBV7-9 and TRBJ2-1): DTGVSQNPRHKITKRGQNVTFRCDPISEHNRLYWYRQTLGQGPEFLTYFQNEAQLEKSRLLSDRFSAERPKGSFSTLEIQRTEQGDSAMYLCASSLHVAGYNEQFFGPGTRLTVL.